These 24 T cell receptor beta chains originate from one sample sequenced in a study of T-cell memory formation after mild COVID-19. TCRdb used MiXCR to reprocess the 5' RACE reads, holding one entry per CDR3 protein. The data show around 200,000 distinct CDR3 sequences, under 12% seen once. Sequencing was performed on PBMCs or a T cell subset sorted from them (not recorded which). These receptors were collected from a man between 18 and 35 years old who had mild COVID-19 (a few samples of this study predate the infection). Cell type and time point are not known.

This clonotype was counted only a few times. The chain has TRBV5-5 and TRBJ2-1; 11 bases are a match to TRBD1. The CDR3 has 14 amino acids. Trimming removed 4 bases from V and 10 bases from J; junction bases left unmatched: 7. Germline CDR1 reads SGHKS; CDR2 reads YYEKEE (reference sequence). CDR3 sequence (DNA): TGTGCCAGCAGCATCGGACAGGGGGCATGGGAGCAGTTCTTC. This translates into CASSIGQGAWEQFF.

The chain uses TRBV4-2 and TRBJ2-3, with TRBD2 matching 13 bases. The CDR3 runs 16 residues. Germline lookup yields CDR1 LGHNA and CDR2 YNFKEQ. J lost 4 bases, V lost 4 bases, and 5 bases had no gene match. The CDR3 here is CASSPGLAGVADTQYF. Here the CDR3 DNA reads TGTGCCAGCAGCCCCGGACTAGCGGGGGTGGCAGATACGCAGTATTTT.

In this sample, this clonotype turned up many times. The CDR3 DNA is TGTGCCAGCAGCTTAGTGCAGGGTTCATTCGATGAGCAGTTCTTC. This encodes CASSLVQGSFDEQFF. The chain links TRBV7-6 to TRBJ2-1; the D gene is possibly TRBD1 (5 bases). The germline V gene encodes CDR1 SGHVS and CDR2 FNYEAQ. V shed 1 base and J shed 8 bases, with 15 bases lying between them. CDR3 length equals 15 residues. The full variable domain, with the rest looked up from reference TRBV7-6 and TRBJ2-1, is GAGVSQSPRYKVTKRGQDVALRCDPISGHVSLYWYRQALGQGPEFLTYFNYEAQQDKSGLPNDRFSAERPEGSISTLTIQRTEQRDSAMYRCASSLVQGSFDEQFFGPGTRLTVL.

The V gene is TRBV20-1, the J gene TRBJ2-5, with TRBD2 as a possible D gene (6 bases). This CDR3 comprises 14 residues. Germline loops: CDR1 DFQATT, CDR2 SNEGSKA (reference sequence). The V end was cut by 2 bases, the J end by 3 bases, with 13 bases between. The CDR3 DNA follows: TGCAGTGCTAGATCCCGGGACTCGAAAGAGACCCAGTACTTC. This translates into CSARSRDSKETQYF.

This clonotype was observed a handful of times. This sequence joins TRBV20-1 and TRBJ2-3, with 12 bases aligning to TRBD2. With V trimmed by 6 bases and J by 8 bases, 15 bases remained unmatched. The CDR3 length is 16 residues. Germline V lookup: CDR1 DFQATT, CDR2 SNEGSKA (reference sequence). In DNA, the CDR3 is TGCAGTGCCACCCGGAAGCTAGCGGGGGGGCCGGGTACGCAGTATTTT. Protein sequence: CSATRKLAGGPGTQYF.

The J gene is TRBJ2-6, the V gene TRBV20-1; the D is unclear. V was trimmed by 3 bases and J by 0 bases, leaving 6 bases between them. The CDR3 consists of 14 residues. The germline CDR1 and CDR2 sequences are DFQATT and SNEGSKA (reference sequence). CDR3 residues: CSASRFSGANVLTF. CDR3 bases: TGCAGTGCTAGCAGGTTCTCTGGGGCCAACGTCCTGACTTTC.

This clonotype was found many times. The DNA for the CDR3 is TGTGCCAGCAGTTTAATGGGGGCTACCTACAATGAGCAGTTCTTC. It yields the protein CASSLMGATYNEQFF. The rearrangement links TRBV12-3 or TRBV12-4 to TRBJ2-1; tentatively, D is TRBD1 (6 bases). V lost 2 bases and J lost 2, with 10 bases in between. The CDR3 covers 15 residues.

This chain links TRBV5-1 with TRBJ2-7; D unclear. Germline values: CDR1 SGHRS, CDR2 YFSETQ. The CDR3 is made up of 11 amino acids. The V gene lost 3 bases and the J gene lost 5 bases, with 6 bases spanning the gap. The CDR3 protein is CASSSQDEQYF. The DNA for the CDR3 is TGCGCCAGCAGCTCACAAGACGAGCAGTACTTC.

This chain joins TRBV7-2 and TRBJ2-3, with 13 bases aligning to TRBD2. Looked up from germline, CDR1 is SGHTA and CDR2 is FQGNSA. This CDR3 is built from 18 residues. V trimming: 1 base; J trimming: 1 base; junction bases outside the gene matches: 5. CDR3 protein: CASSLGLAGGLGTDTQYF. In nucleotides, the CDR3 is TGTGCCAGCAGCTTAGGACTAGCGGGGGGCCTTGGCACAGATACGCAGTATTTT.

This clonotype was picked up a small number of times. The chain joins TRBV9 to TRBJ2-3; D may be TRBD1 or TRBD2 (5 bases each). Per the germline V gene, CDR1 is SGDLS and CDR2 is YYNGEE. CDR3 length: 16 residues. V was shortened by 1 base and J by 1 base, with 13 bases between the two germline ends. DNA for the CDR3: TGTGCCAGCAGCGTACCGATGACGGGGCGCACAGATACGCAGTATTTT. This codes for CASSVPMTGRTDTQYF.

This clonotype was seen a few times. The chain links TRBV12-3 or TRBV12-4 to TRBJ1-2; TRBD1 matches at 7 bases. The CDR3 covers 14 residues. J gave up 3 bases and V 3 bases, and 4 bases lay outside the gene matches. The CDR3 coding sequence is TGTGCCAGCAGTTTCGGACAGGAGTACTATGGCTACACCTTC. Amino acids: CASSFGQEYYGYTF.

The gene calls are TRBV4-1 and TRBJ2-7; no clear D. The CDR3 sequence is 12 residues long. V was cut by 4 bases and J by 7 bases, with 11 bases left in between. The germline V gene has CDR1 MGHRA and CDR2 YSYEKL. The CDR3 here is CASSRIPGEQYF. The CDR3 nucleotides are TGCGCCAGCAGCCGTATACCCGGGGAGCAGTACTTC.

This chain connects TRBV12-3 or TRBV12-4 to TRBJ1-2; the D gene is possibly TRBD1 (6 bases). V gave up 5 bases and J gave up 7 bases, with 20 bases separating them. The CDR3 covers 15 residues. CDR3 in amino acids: CASSPRDGKGGGYTF. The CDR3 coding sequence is TGTGCCAGCAGTCCTCGGGACGGGAAAGGGGGTGGCTACACCTTC.

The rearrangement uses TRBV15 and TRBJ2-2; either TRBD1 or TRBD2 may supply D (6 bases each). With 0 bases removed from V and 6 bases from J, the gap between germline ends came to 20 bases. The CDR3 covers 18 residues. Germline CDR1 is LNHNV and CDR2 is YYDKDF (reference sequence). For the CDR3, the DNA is TGTGCCACCAGCAGAGATCGGGGGACACCATCCGACGCCGGGGAGCTGTTTTTT. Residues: CATSRDRGTPSDAGELFF. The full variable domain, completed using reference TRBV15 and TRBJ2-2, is DAMVIQNPRYQVTQFGKPVTLSCSQTLNHNVMYWYQQKSSQAPKLLFHYYDKDFNNEADTPDNFQSRRPNTSFCFLDIRSPGLGDTAMYLCATSRDRGTPSDAGELFFGEGSRLTVL.

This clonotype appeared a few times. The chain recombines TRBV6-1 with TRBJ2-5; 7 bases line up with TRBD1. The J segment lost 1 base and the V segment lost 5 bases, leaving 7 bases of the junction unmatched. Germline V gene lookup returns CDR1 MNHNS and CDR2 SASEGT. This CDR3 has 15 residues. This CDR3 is CASSLRAGGQETQYF. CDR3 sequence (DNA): TGTGCCAGCAGTCTTAGGGCAGGGGGCCAAGAGACCCAGTACTTC.

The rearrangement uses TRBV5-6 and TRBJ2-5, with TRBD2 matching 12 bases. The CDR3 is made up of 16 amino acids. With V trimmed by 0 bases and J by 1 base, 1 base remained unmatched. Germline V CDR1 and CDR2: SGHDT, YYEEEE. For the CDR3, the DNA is TGTGCCAGCAGCTTGGCGACTAGCGGGGGCCAAGAGACCCAGTACTTC. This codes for CASSLATSGGQETQYF.

The CDR3 bases are TGTGCCAGCAGATACGACAGGGATTCACCCCTCCACTTT. Translation gives CASRYDRDSPLHF. The chain combines TRBV12-3 or TRBV12-4 with TRBJ1-6; 7 bases are shared with TRBD1. The CDR3 consists of 13 residues. J was trimmed by 8 bases and V by 6 bases; bases with no gene match: 4.

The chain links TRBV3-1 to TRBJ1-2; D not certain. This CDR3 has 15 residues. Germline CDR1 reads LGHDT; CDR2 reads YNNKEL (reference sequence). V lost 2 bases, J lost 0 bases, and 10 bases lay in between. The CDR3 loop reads CASSQLSASNYGYTF. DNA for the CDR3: TGTGCCAGCAGCCAACTGTCGGCTTCTAACTATGGCTACACCTTC. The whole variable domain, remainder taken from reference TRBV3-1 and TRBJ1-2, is DTAVSQTPKYLVTQMGNDKSIKCEQNLGHDTMYWYKQDSKKFLKIMFSYNNKELIINETVPNRFSPKSPDKAHLNLHINSLELGDSAVYFCASSQLSASNYGYTFGSGTRLTVV.

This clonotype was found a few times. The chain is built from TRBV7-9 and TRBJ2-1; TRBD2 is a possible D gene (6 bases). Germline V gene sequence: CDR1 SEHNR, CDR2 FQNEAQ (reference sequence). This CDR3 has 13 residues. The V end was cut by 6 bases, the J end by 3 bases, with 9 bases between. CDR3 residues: CASSFSGYNEQFF. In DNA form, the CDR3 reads TGTGCCAGCAGTTTTAGCGGCTACAATGAGCAGTTCTTC.

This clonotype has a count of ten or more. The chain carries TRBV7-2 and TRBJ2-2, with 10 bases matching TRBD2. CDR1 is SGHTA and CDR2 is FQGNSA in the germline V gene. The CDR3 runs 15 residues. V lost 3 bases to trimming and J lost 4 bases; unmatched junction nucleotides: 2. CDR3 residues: CASSFTSGVTGELFF. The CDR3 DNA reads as TGTGCCAGCAGCTTCACTAGCGGGGTCACCGGGGAGCTGTTTTTT. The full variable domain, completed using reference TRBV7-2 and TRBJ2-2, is GAGVSQSPSNKVTEKGKDVELRCDPISGHTALYWYRQSLGQGLEFLIYFQGNSAPDKSGLPSDRFSAERTGGSVSTLTIQRTQQEDSAVYLCASSFTSGVTGELFFGEGSRLTVL.

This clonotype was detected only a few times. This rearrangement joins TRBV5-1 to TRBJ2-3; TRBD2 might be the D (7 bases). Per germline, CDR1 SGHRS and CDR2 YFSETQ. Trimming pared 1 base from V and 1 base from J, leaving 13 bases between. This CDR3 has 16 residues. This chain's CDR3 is CASSLRGGVGTDTQYF. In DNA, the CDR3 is TGCGCCAGCAGCTTGCGAGGGGGGGTTGGCACAGATACGCAGTATTTT.

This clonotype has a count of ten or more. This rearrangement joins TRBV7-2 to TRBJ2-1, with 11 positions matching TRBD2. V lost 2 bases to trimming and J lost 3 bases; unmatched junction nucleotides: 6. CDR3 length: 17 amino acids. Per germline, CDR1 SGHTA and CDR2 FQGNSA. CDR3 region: CASSLMVGTSGYNEQFF. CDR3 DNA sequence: TGTGCCAGCAGCTTAATGGTGGGGACTAGCGGCTACAATGAGCAGTTCTTC.

The CDR3 sequence is CASSRGEITNEKLFF. CDR3 DNA sequence: TGCGCCAGCAGCCGGGGGGAAATAACTAATGAAAAACTGTTTTTT. The rearrangement joins TRBV5-1 to TRBJ1-4; a possible D gene is TRBD1 (5 bases). Trimming removed 4 bases from V and 1 base from J, with 11 bases in between. The CDR3 sequence is 15 residues long. From germline, CDR1 is SGHRS and CDR2 YFSETQ.

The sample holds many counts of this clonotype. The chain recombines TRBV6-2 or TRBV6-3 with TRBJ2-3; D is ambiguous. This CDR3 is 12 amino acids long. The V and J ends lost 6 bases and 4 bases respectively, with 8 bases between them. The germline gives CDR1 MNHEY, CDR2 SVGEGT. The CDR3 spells CASSKEADTQYF. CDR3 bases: TGTGCCAGCAGCAAAGAAGCAGATACGCAGTATTTT.